The sequence of this T cell receptor beta chain was determined in a study of PD-1 blockade in classical Hodgkin lymphoma. Study conclusions and caveats: Complete responders possessed baseline diversity comparable to newly diagnosed patients.

This clone was found a few times. Its target is unknown. The CDR3 sequence is 15 residues long. V lost 3 bases, J lost 3 bases, and 11 bases lay in between. The germline CDR1 and CDR2 sequences are WNHNN and SYGVQD (reference sequence). Time point meaning: cycle 4 day 1 (C4D1), after 6 weeks of nivolumab. Every patient experienced relapse after autologous stem cell transplantation, and brentuximab vedotin exposure varied. Researchers used magnetic negative selection to pull out pure CD4+ T cells from thawed PBMCs. Clones were read by immunoSEQ multiplex PCR, and TCRdb kept only the in-frame ones, dropping some. Among about 18,000 clones listed, approximately 72% were seen once.

The sample in question was CD4+ T cells from blood, obtained before the fourth cycle of nivolumab. The gene calls are TRBV10-1 and TRBJ2-2, with a weak D call TRBD1 (5 bases). This TCR derives from a human donor with classical Hodgkin lymphoma. CDR3 region: CASSERQGDTGELFF. The CDR3 nucleotides are TGCGCCAGCAGTGAACGGCAGGGCGACACCGGGGAGCTGTTTTTT.